The TCR beta chain described here comes from a study of T-cell memory formation after mild COVID-19. Study-wide results and limits: Pre-infection memory harbored some responding clones, suggesting cross-reactive memory joined.

Germline CDR1 and CDR2: LGHNA and YSLEER. The V segment lost 3 bases and the J segment 4 bases; nucleotides outside the gene matches: 7. This CDR3 spans 15 amino acids. TCRdb fed the 5' RACE reads into MiXCR, producing one record per CDR3 protein. The sample gives over 150,000 distinct CDR3 sequences, about a fifth of which show up once; roughly 24% is in the top ten. Points on this clonotype: Its antigen is unknown.

J is TRBJ1-1 and V is TRBV4-3; 8 bases fit TRBD1. What was sequenced was PBMCs or a T cell subset sorted from them (not recorded which). This sequence was found in an adult woman who had mild COVID-19 (a few samples of this study predate the infection). Cell type and time point are not known. The CDR3, as DNA: TGCGCCAGCAGCCATACCCGGACAGGGTCCACTGAAGCTTTCTTT. Its translation is CASSHTRTGSTEAFF.